This TCR beta chain stems from a study of cytomegalovirus exposure and HLA in healthy donors. Germline values: CDR1 MNHEY, CDR2 SVGAGI. This CDR3 region has 14 residues. A word on this clone: At one end, the junction sequence differs from germline, possibly due to a read error.

With 60 Vbeta and 13 Jbeta primers, the PCR was carried out. Assay used: immunoSEQ multiplex PCR; TCRdb lists only in-frame clones, some missing. The sample has some 85,000 clones, around four fifths seen once. The chain carries TRBV6-5 and TRBJ1-1, with 7 bases lining up with TRBD1. The TCR was taken from a male donor in good health and CMV-seronegative. The sequenced sample was PBMCs. CDR3 coding DNA: TGTGCCAGCAGCTACTACAGGGGGAACACTGAAGCTTTCTTT. Its protein is CASSYYRGNTEAFF.